This T cell receptor beta chain was sequenced for a study of blood T cell repertoires in COVID-19. For the study at large: COVID-19 samples from acute and convalescent phases originated in the United States, Italy and Spain.

Per the original data handling: Reference gene primer amplification gave estimated nucleated cell counts. Sequencing used immunoSEQ multiplex PCR; TCRdb keeps in-frame clones, though not all of them. The V and J calls and clone size are taken from that table; D and trimming were inferred from the DNA. The data contain 70,000 or so clones, roughly 79% of them seen just once; the ten biggest clones take up roughly 44%. The V and J ends lost 0 bases and 4 bases respectively, with 10 bases between them. Germline V gene sequence: CDR1 SGHRS, CDR2 YFSETQ. The CDR3 runs to 15 residues. This clone has more than one count but fewer than ten. Within the sample, other DNA sequences also encode this same CDR3.

Material for sequencing was peripheral blood. The rearrangement uses TRBV5-1 and TRBJ2-2; a possible D gene is TRBD1 (6 bases). This receptor was obtained from a human donor in a cohort sampled during active COVID-19. CDR3 loop: CASSLALGGTGELFF. The CDR3 bases are TGCGCCAGCAGCTTGGCCTTAGGGGGCACCGGGGAGCTGTTTTTT.